This T cell receptor (beta chain) was captured in a study of prognosis after radiotherapy for stage I lung cancer. At the level of the study: Ages of the approximately 12 men and roughly six women ranged roughly 53 to 85 years, median about 72. Metastases at distant sites emerged in four patients after radiotherapy, at a median of around seven months, whereas about 14 showed no significant progression. Study results and limitations: The study left the tumor specificity of the expanded TCR clones undetermined.

A draw of 5 to 7 milliliters of peripheral blood took place at each of two time points. The authors amplified TCR beta CDR3 from genomic DNA using two-round multiplex PCR. The first round of PCR was done with primers that matched each TRBV and TRBJ gene. TCRdb reanalysed the multiplex PCR reads using MiXCR and keeps one entry per CDR3 protein. The repertoire holds about 18,000 distinct CDR3 sequences, with around 47% as singletons. Of note for this clonotype: The antigen remains unidentified. A far bigger clonotype differs at one base, so this is likely a read error.

Germline CDR1 reads MNHGY; CDR2 reads SAAAGT. Trimming stripped 6 bases from V and 4 bases from J, with 12 bases between. The CDR3 is made up of 13 amino acids. The chain combines TRBV6-8 with TRBJ1-2; no definite D call. This specimen consisted of PBMCs, obtained before or after stereotactic body radiation therapy (not recorded which). The sequence came from a donor over 45 with non-small cell lung cancer. The CDR3 region is CASRSTESYGYTF. The CDR3 DNA reads as TGTGCCAGCAGGAGTACAGAATCCTATGGCTACACCTTC.